These 30 T cell receptor beta chains came from one sample sequenced in a study of T-cell memory formation after mild COVID-19. MiXCR, applied by TCRdb to the 5' RACE reads, yields one record per CDR3 protein. Counted here are tens of thousands of distinct CDR3 sequences, approximately 21% occurring once; the ten biggest clones make up less than 2%. The sequenced sample was PBMCs or a T cell subset sorted from them (not recorded which). All receptors come from an adult who had mild COVID-19 (a few samples of this study predate the infection). Cell type and time point are not known.

This clonotype was detected ten times or more. The gene calls are TRBV7-9 and TRBJ2-3, with TRBD2 matching over 12 bases. V was pared by 5 bases and J by 3 bases, with 9 bases of the junction left unmatched. CDR1 and CDR2 (germline): SEHNR, FQNEAQ (reference sequence). The CDR3 consists of 17 residues. CDR3: CASSLRGLAGLTDTQYF. The CDR3 DNA follows: TGTGCCAGCAGCCTCCGGGGACTAGCGGGCCTGACAGATACGCAGTATTTT. The full variable domain, its missing parts supplied by reference TRBV7-9 and TRBJ2-3, is DTGVSQNPRHKITKRGQNVTFRCDPISEHNRLYWYRQTLGQGPEFLTYFQNEAQLEKSRLLSDRFSAERPKGSFSTLEIQRTEQGDSAMYLCASSLRGLAGLTDTQYFGPGTRLTVL.

This clonotype was recorded at least ten times. V and J are TRBV30 and TRBJ1-1, with D tentatively TRBD1 (6 bases). In germline, CDR1 is GTSNPN, CDR2 SVGIG (reference sequence). CDR3 length equals 14 residues. V was pared by 3 bases and J by 0 bases, with 11 bases between. Written as DNA, the CDR3 is TGTGCCTGGAGCCGCGGGACATTGAACACTGAAGCTTTCTTT. Residues: CAWSRGTLNTEAFF. Together with reference TRBV30 and TRBJ1-1, the CDR3 gives the full variable domain: SQTIHQWPATLVQPVGSPLSLECTVEGTSNPNLYWYRQAAGRGLQLLFYSVGIGQISSEVPQNLSASRPQDRQFILSSKKLLLSDSGFYLCAWSRGTLNTEAFFGQGTRLTVV.

The V call is TRBV20-1, the J call TRBJ2-1; possible D gene TRBD1, 6 bases. Germline V CDR1 and CDR2: DFQATT, SNEGSKA (reference sequence). The ends were cut back, 5 bases at V and 1 base at J, with 15 bases in the middle. This CDR3 contains 15 residues. CDR3 sequence reads: CSAGTIGVSYNEQFF. The CDR3 DNA is TGCAGTGCTGGGACAATAGGGGTTTCCTACAATGAGCAGTTCTTC.

This clonotype was found many times. V is TRBV10-3 and J is TRBJ2-5; D assignment may be TRBD1 or TRBD2 (5 bases each). V shed 6 bases and J shed 6 bases, with 26 bases lying between them. Per germline, CDR1 ENHRY and CDR2 SYGVKD. This CDR3 spans 17 amino acids. CDR3 bases: TGTGCCATCAGGCGGGCCTCGGAGCGGCATGGGACGCAGACCCAGTACTTC. This sequence encodes CAIRRASERHGTQTQYF.

This clonotype was counted at least ten times. This chain links TRBV5-1 with TRBJ2-3; 9 nucleotides align to TRBD2. Germline CDR1 is SGHRS and CDR2 is YFSETQ. The junction had 8 bases not matched to a gene; V was cut back by 2 bases and J by 4 bases. The CDR3 is 16 amino acids. The CDR3 DNA follows: TGCGCCAGCAGCTTTACTGTTAGCGGGAGCGCAGATACGCAGTATTTT. Protein: CASSFTVSGSADTQYF.

By frequency in the sample, this clonotype is medium-sized (0.01 to 0.1%). J is TRBJ2-3 and V is TRBV5-1, with D unclear. With 1 base removed from V and 3 bases from J, the gap between germline ends came to 3 bases. Germline CDR1 is SGHRS and CDR2 is YFSETQ. This CDR3 is built from 12 residues. CDR3 nucleotides: TGCGCCAGCAGCTTGCGGACAGATACGCAGTATTTT. This codes for CASSLRTDTQYF.

The gene calls are TRBV10-3 and TRBJ2-2; 8 bases match TRBD2. Germline assignment: CDR1 ENHRY and CDR2 SYGVKD. V shed 6 bases, J shed 5 bases, and the junction held 14 bases outside the gene matches. This CDR3 contains 17 residues. This chain's CDR3 is CAISSGAGGAMTGELFF. The CDR3 DNA reads TGTGCCATCAGCTCGGGTGCCGGGGGGGCCATGACCGGGGAGCTGTTTTTT.

This clonotype showed up just a few times. V gene TRBV21-1 combines with J gene TRBJ2-7. TRBV21-1 is assigned pseudogene status. This CDR3 comprises 12 residues. The CDR3 loop reads CASHRIIPEQYF. The CDR3 nucleotides are TGTGCCAGCCATCGGATTATTCCTGAGCAGTACTTC.

The chain uses TRBV10-3 and TRBJ2-7; a possible D gene is TRBD2 (6 bases). The CDR3 extends over 15 amino acids. V gave up 3 bases and J gave up 3 bases, with 15 bases separating them. Germline V gene sequence: CDR1 ENHRY, CDR2 SYGVKD. The CDR3 DNA follows: TGTGCCATCAGTGACCCGGGACTTCCTAACTACGAGCAGTACTTC. The encoded protein is CAISDPGLPNYEQYF.

This CDR3 reads CSIGAGTGVTGELFF. CDR3 coding DNA: TGCAGCATCGGAGCGGGGACAGGGGTCACCGGGGAGCTGTTTTTT. The chain employs TRBV29-1 and TRBJ2-2; 10 bases are a match to TRBD1. V dropped 8 bases and J dropped 4; count of bases not matched to a gene: 10. The CDR3 is made up of 15 amino acids. Germline values: CDR1 SQVTM, CDR2 ANQGSEA.

This clonotype appeared many times. The rearrangement uses TRBV20-1 and TRBJ2-3; D ambiguous. Germline V lookup: CDR1 DFQATT, CDR2 SNEGSKA (reference sequence). V was shortened by 0 bases and J by 2 bases, with 3 bases between the two germline ends. The CDR3 length is 12 residues. CDR3 residues: CSAREYTDTQYF. The CDR3 bases are TGCAGTGCTAGAGAGTACACAGATACGCAGTATTTT.

This clonotype was detected ten times or more. J is TRBJ2-1 and V is TRBV14, with D possibly being TRBD2 (6 bases). Trimming removed 1 base from V and 0 bases from J, with 13 bases in between. Germline V gene sequence: CDR1 SGHDN, CDR2 FVKESK. The length of the CDR3 is 17 residues. The CDR3 bases are TGTGCCAGCAGCCAAGGGCAGCGGGTTCGCTCCTACAATGAGCAGTTCTTC. Residues: CASSQGQRVRSYNEQFF.

This clonotype showed up many times. The gene calls are TRBV5-1 and TRBJ1-1; TRBD1 aligns across 8 bases. This CDR3 has 15 amino acids. V was pared by 4 bases and J by 5 bases, with 10 bases of the junction left unmatched. In germline, CDR1 is SGHRS, CDR2 YFSETQ. CDR3 protein: CASSGRQGLGTEAFF. CDR3 sequence (DNA): TGCGCCAGCAGCGGAAGACAGGGGTTGGGGACTGAAGCTTTCTTT.

This clonotype showed up many times. The CDR3 region is CASSLYISGEQFF. The CDR3 nucleotides read TGTGCCAGCAGCTTATATATCAGTGGTGAGCAGTTCTTC. The chain carries TRBV7-2 and TRBJ2-1; D gene uncertain. CDR3 length equals 13 residues. Germline loops: CDR1 SGHTA, CDR2 FQGNSA. V gave up 2 bases and J gave up 9 bases, with 11 bases separating them.

This clonotype has ten or more counts. V gene TRBV6-5 combines with J gene TRBJ2-3; 12 bases line up with TRBD2. V lost 0 bases and J lost 4; bases outside the gene matches: 5. Germline V gene lookup returns CDR1 MNHEY and CDR2 SVGAGI. This CDR3 spans 17 amino acids. CDR3 DNA sequence: TGTGCCAGCAGTTACTCGCGGACTAGCGGGGTCCCAGATACGCAGTATTTT. Translated, it gives CASSYSRTSGVPDTQYF.

This clonotype was counted between two and nine times. The rearrangement joins TRBV6-1 to TRBJ2-1; 10 bases align to TRBD2. The CDR3 totals 14 residues. Per germline, CDR1 MNHNS and CDR2 SASEGT. The junction had 12 bases not matched to a gene; V was cut back by 3 bases and J by 16 bases. CDR3 nucleotide sequence: TGTGCCAGCAGTGAGGGACTAGCGTATCCCTTTGGATTCTTC. Residues: CASSEGLAYPFGFF.

This clonotype was counted only a few times. This chain joins TRBV7-2 and TRBJ2-1; D possibly uses TRBD1 or TRBD2 (5 bases each). This CDR3 has 14 residues. With 5 bases removed from V and 10 bases from J, the gap between germline ends came to 18 bases. Per the germline V gene, CDR1 is SGHTA and CDR2 is FQGNSA. This CDR3 reads CASSLRDQRTEQFF. CDR3 DNA sequence: TGTGCCAGCAGCCTCCGGGACCAGCGGACCGAGCAGTTCTTC.

The CDR3 DNA is TGTGCCAGCAGTTCTAAAAGGGGGCTCGACGAGCAGTACTTC. It is translated as CASSSKRGLDEQYF. The chain is built from TRBV12-3 or TRBV12-4 and TRBJ2-7; the match to TRBD1 covers 7 bases. This CDR3 contains 14 residues. With V trimmed by 4 bases and J by 5 bases, 8 bases remained unmatched.

The chain has TRBV2 and TRBJ1-1, with 7 bases matching TRBD1. This CDR3 region has 16 residues. Trimming at V came to 4 bases and at J to 7 bases, leaving 15 bases not matched to a gene. Germline loops: CDR1 SNHLY, CDR2 FYNNEI. The DNA of the CDR3 is TGTGCCAGCAGTGCGGTGACAGGGTCGAGAGTGTTTGAAGCTTTCTTT. Its translation is CASSAVTGSRVFEAFF.

This clonotype was observed a few times. The chain uses TRBV7-6 and TRBJ2-2; unclear D gene. CDR1 is SGHVS, CDR2 FNYEAQ, per germline. The CDR3 contains 15 residues. Trimming removed 2 bases from V and 7 bases from J, with 14 bases in between. CDR3 protein: CASSLRNGPLGELFF. DNA of the CDR3: TGTGCCAGCAGCTTAAGAAACGGGCCTCTCGGGGAGCTGTTTTTT.

The V and J genes are TRBV2 and TRBJ2-3, with D possibly being TRBD2 (6 bases). Trimming removed 1 base at V and 0 bases at J, with 11 bases between. Per the germline V gene, CDR1 is SNHLY and CDR2 is FYNNEI. CDR3 size: 16 residues. The CDR3: CASSEGRGSSTDTQYF. The CDR3 DNA reads TGTGCCAGCAGTGAAGGACGGGGGTCAAGCACAGATACGCAGTATTTT. Combining the CDR3 with reference TRBV2 and TRBJ2-3 gives the whole variable domain EPEVTQTPSHQVTQMGQEVILRCVPISNHLYFYWYRQILGQKVEFLVSFYNNEISEKSEIFDDQFSVERPDGSNFTLKIRSTKLEDSAMYFCASSEGRGSSTDTQYFGPGTRLTVL.

This clonotype has at least ten counts. The chain links TRBV10-3 to TRBJ2-1, with D perhaps matching TRBD1 (6 bases). Trimming pared 0 bases from V and 7 bases from J, leaving 13 bases between. The CDR3 contains 15 residues. Germline CDR1 is ENHRY and CDR2 is SYGVKD. The CDR3 is CAISESRTAGNEQFF. The CDR3 nucleotides read TGTGCCATCAGTGAGTCTCGGACAGCTGGAAATGAGCAGTTCTTC.

This clonotype was observed at least ten times. The chain combines TRBV12-3 or TRBV12-4 with TRBJ1-4; 8 bases are shared with TRBD1. This CDR3 region has 17 residues. V was clipped by 4 bases and J by 6 bases; unmatched bases: 13. As DNA, the CDR3 is TGTGCCAGCAGTTCCCGGGGACAGGCAGCCAAGGATGAAAAACTGTTTTTT. The encoded protein is CASSSRGQAAKDEKLFF.

This clonotype was observed many times. The genes are TRBV12-3 or TRBV12-4 and TRBJ1-1; D is possibly TRBD1 (5 bases). With 3 bases removed from V and 5 bases from J, the gap between germline ends came to 13 bases. There are 14 residues in the CDR3. The CDR3 DNA sequence: TGTGCCAGCAGTTTCAGGGTCGTAGGGACTGAAGCTTTCTTT. Translating gives CASSFRVVGTEAFF.

The chain combines TRBV12-3 or TRBV12-4 with TRBJ2-1; 9 bases line up with TRBD1. V trimming: 7 bases; J trimming: 10 bases; junction bases outside the gene matches: 8. The CDR3 has 13 residues. Written as DNA, the CDR3 is TGTGCCAGCAATAAACGGACAGGGGACGAGCAGTTCTTC. It encodes CASNKRTGDEQFF.

This clonotype was counted at least ten times. V usage is TRBV20-1 and J usage is TRBJ2-1; TRBD1 matches at 8 bases. Germline lookup yields CDR1 DFQATT and CDR2 SNEGSKA (reference sequence). V was pared by 0 bases and J by 7 bases, with 8 bases of the junction left unmatched. This CDR3 spans 15 amino acids. CDR3 amino acids: CSARDYGTGGNEQFF. DNA of the CDR3: TGCAGTGCTAGAGATTATGGGACAGGAGGTAATGAGCAGTTCTTC.

This clonotype was seen repeatedly, ten times or more. The gene calls are TRBV7-6 and TRBJ2-2, with unresolved D. With 3 bases removed from V and 3 bases from J, the gap between germline ends came to 2 bases. This CDR3 has 12 residues. Germline CDR1 SGHVS, CDR2 FNYEAQ. This CDR3 reads CASSFYTGELFF. CDR3 DNA sequence: TGTGCCAGCAGCTTCTACACCGGGGAGCTGTTTTTT.

This clonotype has more than one count but fewer than ten. V usage is TRBV3-1 and J usage is TRBJ1-3; a weak D match, TRBD1 (5 bases). The V gene's germline CDR1 is LGHDT and CDR2 YNNKEL (reference sequence). Trimming pared 4 bases from V and 2 bases from J, leaving 6 bases between. The CDR3 runs 13 residues. This chain's CDR3 is CASSRDAGNTIYF. The CDR3 nucleotides are TGTGCCAGCAGCCGGGACGCTGGAAACACCATATATTTT. The variable domain in full, completed from reference TRBV3-1 and TRBJ1-3, reads DTAVSQTPKYLVTQMGNDKSIKCEQNLGHDTMYWYKQDSKKFLKIMFSYNNKELIINETVPNRFSPKSPDKAHLNLHINSLELGDSAVYFCASSRDAGNTIYFGEGSWLTVV.

This clonotype was recorded at least ten times. This chain uses TRBV5-1 with TRBJ2-1, with 8 bases lining up with TRBD2. The CDR3 totals 16 residues. Germline V gives CDR1 SGHRS, CDR2 YFSETQ. V gave up 0 bases and J gave up 5 bases; unmatched junction bases: 7. The CDR3 coding sequence is TGCGCCAGCAGCTTGGGTTTAACGGGAGGGAACAATGAGCAGTTCTTC. This translates into CASSLGLTGGNNEQFF.

This clonotype was observed a few times. The CDR3 nucleotides are TGTGCCAGCAGTGAAGCCCCGAGCTCTGGAAACACCATATATTTT. It codes for CASSEAPSSGNTIYF. This sequence joins TRBV6-1 and TRBJ1-3, with D unresolved. Germline-derived CDR1 and CDR2 are MNHNS and SASEGT. V was cut by 0 bases and J by 0 bases, with 6 bases left in between. This CDR3 region has 15 residues.